The clone carrying this T cell receptor gamma chain turned up a few times. The antigen is undetermined. Other DNA sequences from this sample encode an identical CDR3 as well. The record originates from a study of Vδ1+ human thymocytes. Findings and limits, study-wide: Thymic TRG and TRD repertoires appeared highly polyclonal. Around 20% of thymic delta-chain sequences were Vdelta2, with few Vdelta3, unlike blood Vdelta1+ controls.

The CDR3 covers 13 residues. The V gene end was trimmed by 2 bases and the J gene end by 4 bases; junction bases not matched to a gene: 5. Germline-derived CDR1 and CDR2 are GITISATS and ISYDGTV (reference sequence). The template was reverse-transcribed extracted RNA. Pooled V-gene forward primers with one constant-region reverse primer generated the CDR3 amplicons by multiplex PCR. TCRdb re-called the multiplex PCR reads through CATT. The table records 36,000 or so gamma-chain clones, 20% to 25% of them present only once. Source material: Vdelta1+ gamma-delta thymocytes from the thymus. The sample's subset: FACS-sorted CD3+ TCRalphabeta- TCRVdelta1+ TCRVdelta2- thymocytes. The chain couples TRGV9 to TRGJ1 or TRGJ2. This sequence originates from a girl under two years old who had congenital heart surgery. CDR3 bases: TGTGCCTTGTGGGAGGAGGGGTATTATAAGAAACTCTTT. This sequence encodes CALWEEGYYKKLF.